Sequencing of this T cell receptor (beta chain) was carried out in a study of T cells after yellow fever vaccination. TCRdb recomputed calls from the 5' RACE reads with MiXCR, one row per CDR3 protein. The sample shows nearly 550,000 distinct CDR3 sequences, less than 20% of them seen only once. The sequencing here drew on PBMCs, taken 15 days after the yellow fever booster vaccination. This sequence was found in a man younger than 40 who received the YFV17D yellow fever vaccine.

The DNA of the CDR3 is TGTGCCAGCAGTGAAGCCCCAGTTAATGAGCAGTTCTTC. It translates to CASSEAPVNEQFF. The gene calls are TRBV2 and TRBJ2-1; the D is unclear. Germline V lookup: CDR1 SNHLY, CDR2 FYNNEI. The length of the CDR3 is 13 residues. V was trimmed by 0 bases and J by 7 bases, leaving 7 bases between them.